This passage covers 22 T cell receptor beta chains from one sample sequenced in a study of T cells in Graves' hyperthyroidism and ophthalmopathy (dated by TCRdb to about 2019). The method was multiplex PCR. TCRdb names Illumina HiSeq 2000 as the instrument used. Amplification of TCR beta CDR3 regions was carried out from RNA transcripts. A first-round RT-PCR of the TCR CDR3 used the HTBI primer set with the Qiagen OneStep RT-PCR kit. TCRdb cleaned the public reads at Q25 with fastp, built clones with MiXCR and kept in-frame beta chains. Each entry is one CDR3 protein sequence, shown with its most common DNA and genes. In this sample the table shows roughly 750,000 distinct CDR3 sequences, about 17% of which occur a single time. The ten biggest clones cover around 8.1% of the sample. Sequencing used blood. The receptor set was obtained from a man aged 18-30 years with Graves' hyperthyroidism.

The gene calls are TRBV9 and TRBJ2-7; 7 nucleotides match TRBD2. Germline V gene sequence: CDR1 SGDLS, CDR2 YYNGEE. CDR3 size: 16 residues. Unmatched junction bases numbered 17, after V lost 5 bases and J lost 6 bases. CDR3 DNA: TGTGCCAGCAGTCCTTTTCCGGGAGGCGGATCAGGCGAGCAGTACTTC. Its translation is CASSPFPGGGSGEQYF.

In its sample, this clonotype was seen a few times. The chain carries TRBV4-2 and TRBJ2-7; perhaps TRBD2 as D (6 bases). The V and J ends lost 5 bases and 2 bases respectively, with 16 bases between them. The CDR3 has 15 amino acids. Per the germline V gene, CDR1 is LGHNA and CDR2 is YNFKEQ. CDR3 DNA: TGTGCCAGCAGCTCCACAGGAGGGGCGGCCTACGAGCAGTACTTC. Translation: CASSSTGGAAYEQYF.

This clonotype was counted at least ten times. The V call is TRBV2, the J call TRBJ2-1; TRBD2 aligns across 11 bases. This CDR3 has 17 amino acids. Germline CDR1 reads SNHLY; CDR2 reads FYNNEI. V shed 7 bases and J 2 bases; nucleotides not matched to a gene: 10. The CDR3 nucleotides read TGTGCCAGCAAGGGGTTCACTAGCGGGGGTGCCTACAATGAGCAGTTCTTC. It codes for CASKGFTSGGAYNEQFF.

This clonotype was observed many times. This chain connects TRBV20-1 to TRBJ2-3; 10 bases line up with TRBD1. V lost 3 bases to trimming and J lost 4 bases; unmatched junction nucleotides: 4. CDR1 DFQATT and CDR2 SNEGSKA come from the germline V gene (reference sequence). The CDR3 consists of 14 residues. The CDR3 coding sequence is TGCAGTGCTAGCGCGACAGGGGGCGCAGATACGCAGTATTTT. Its protein product is CSASATGGADTQYF.

This clonotype was found a few times. The chain combines TRBV11-2 with TRBJ2-3; D is unresolved. Germline V lookup: CDR1 SGHAT, CDR2 FQNNGV. Trimming removed 3 bases from V and 8 bases from J, with 15 bases in between. There are 14 residues in the CDR3. The CDR3 DNA sequence: TGTGCCAGCAGCTTCCTAGGCTACCTCGCTACGCAGTATTTT. It encodes CASSFLGYLATQYF.

This clonotype was detected ten times or more. This rearrangement joins TRBV20-1 to TRBJ2-5; TRBD2 aligns across 12 bases. CDR1 and CDR2 (germline): DFQATT, SNEGSKA (reference sequence). The CDR3 consists of 17 residues. V shed 2 bases and J 4 bases; nucleotides not matched to a gene: 11. The CDR3 here is CSARPQTGLAGLETQYF. The CDR3 DNA reads as TGCAGTGCTAGACCCCAAACCGGACTAGCGGGACTAGAGACCCAGTACTTC.

The chain combines TRBV15 with TRBJ2-7, with no clear D. Germline lookup yields CDR1 LNHNV and CDR2 YYDKDF (reference sequence). This CDR3 has 13 amino acids. V lost 0 bases, J lost 2 bases, and 5 bases lay in between. The chain's CDR3 is CATSREQTYEQYF. The CDR3 nucleotides are TGTGCCACCAGCAGAGAGCAAACCTACGAGCAGTACTTC.

The chain links TRBV10-3 to TRBJ2-3, with TRBD2 matching over 14 bases. Germline loops: CDR1 ENHRY, CDR2 SYGVKD. This CDR3 spans 16 amino acids. J was trimmed by 7 bases and V by 6 bases; bases with no gene match: 9. The DNA of the CDR3 is TGTGCCATCAGGGGGACTAGCGGGAGAAAGGCCCATACGCAGTATTTT. This sequence encodes CAIRGTSGRKAHTQYF.

The chain couples TRBV6-1 to TRBJ2-7; 12 bases agree with TRBD2. V trimming: 8 bases; J trimming: 3 bases; junction bases outside the gene matches: 2. Germline values: CDR1 MNHNS, CDR2 SASEGT. The CDR3 has 13 amino acids. The CDR3 DNA sequence: TGTGCCAGCGGGACTAGCGGGTTCTACGAGCAGTACTTC. Protein: CASGTSGFYEQYF.

This clonotype was seen many times. V usage is TRBV27 and J usage is TRBJ1-5, with 7 bases aligning to TRBD1. Trimming removed 7 bases from V and 2 bases from J; junction bases left unmatched: 8. Germline loops: CDR1 MNHEY, CDR2 SMNVEV (reference sequence). The CDR3 is made up of 15 amino acids. Written as DNA, the CDR3 is TGTGCCAGCAAAAACAGGGGAGTTGGCAATCAGCCCCAGCATTTT. This codes for CASKNRGVGNQPQHF.

This clonotype was picked up many times. The chain uses TRBV18 and TRBJ2-1, with D perhaps matching TRBD1 (6 bases). CDR3 length: 14 residues. Trimming removed 6 bases at V and 8 bases at J, with 17 bases between. Germline loops: CDR1 KGHSH, CDR2 LQKENI. CDR3 DNA: TGTGCCAGCTCGTTCAACACAGGGCTGGATGAGCAGTTCTTC. Translated, it gives CASSFNTGLDEQFF.

This clonotype came up many times. The genes are TRBV11-2 and TRBJ2-2; D could derive from TRBD1 or TRBD2 (5 bases each). The germline gives CDR1 SGHAT, CDR2 FQNNGV. Trimming left V 2 bases short and J 1 base short, with 11 bases between. The CDR3 has 16 residues. CDR3 DNA: TGTGCCAGCAGCTTAAGAGCGGACATGAACACCGGGGAGCTGTTTTTT. This codes for CASSLRADMNTGELFF.

This clonotype came up many times. The rearrangement uses TRBV3-1 and TRBJ2-2; D is uncertain. The germline V gene has CDR1 LGHDT and CDR2 YNNKEL (reference sequence). This CDR3 spans 12 amino acids. V lost 3 bases and J 6 bases, leaving 5 bases between the germline ends. The CDR3 loop is CASSHGSGELFF. In DNA, the CDR3 is TGTGCCAGCAGCCATGGGTCCGGGGAGCTGTTTTTT.

This clonotype was detected a few times. The chain carries TRBV4-1 and TRBJ1-4; D may be TRBD1 (5 bases). Germline V CDR1 and CDR2: MGHRA, YSYEKL. The CDR3 loop spans 15 amino acids. Trimming removed 1 base at V and 5 bases at J, with 11 bases between. In DNA, the CDR3 is TGCGCCAGCAGCCAAGTGGAGGGGCCGAATGAAAAACTGTTTTTT. This encodes CASSQVEGPNEKLFF.

There are many counts of this clonotype. The chain has TRBV28 and TRBJ1-5; D not resolved. CDR3 length: 14 residues. V was clipped by 5 bases and J by 9 bases, with 17 bases between them. The germline gives CDR1 MDHEN, CDR2 SYDVKM. CDR3 bases: TGTGCCAGCAGTCCGTGGACCGACCTCGGGCCCCAGCATTTT. It codes for CASSPWTDLGPQHF.

This clonotype was observed a few times. J is TRBJ2-3 and V is TRBV11-1; a weak D match, TRBD2 (6 bases). Germline V gene lookup returns CDR1 SGHAT and CDR2 FQDESV (reference sequence). The germline V and J ends were trimmed by 3 bases and 2 bases, with 12 bases remaining between them. The CDR3 contains 15 residues. Here the CDR3 DNA reads TGTGCCAGCAGCTTGGCTAGCGCTACCACAGATACGCAGTATTTT. Translation: CASSLASATTDTQYF.

There are many counts of this clonotype. The genes are TRBV29-1 and TRBJ2-1, with 10 bases fitting TRBD2. V lost 6 bases and J lost 2; bases outside the gene matches: 7. Germline V CDR1 and CDR2: SQVTM, ANQGSEA. There are 15 residues in the CDR3. CDR3 sequence: CSVPYLAGAYNEQFF. CDR3 DNA: TGCAGCGTGCCGTATCTAGCGGGAGCCTACAATGAGCAGTTCTTC.

This clonotype showed up just a few times. The chain uses TRBV5-4 and TRBJ2-3; 7 bases align to TRBD2. CDR3 length: 16 residues. Germline lookup yields CDR1 SGHNT and CDR2 YYREEE (reference sequence). The J segment lost 0 bases and the V segment lost 0 bases, leaving 4 bases of the junction unmatched. This chain's CDR3 is CASSLVGLDSTDTQYF. The CDR3 coding sequence is TGTGCCAGCAGCTTGGTAGGACTAGATAGCACAGATACGCAGTATTTT.

In its sample, this clonotype was seen many times. The chain recombines TRBV28 with TRBJ1-6; D unclear. V gave up 6 bases and J gave up 7 bases, with 10 bases separating them. Germline-derived CDR1 and CDR2 are MDHEN and SYDVKM. There are 13 residues in the CDR3. The chain's CDR3 is CASSSIGNSPLHF. DNA for the CDR3: TGTGCCAGCAGCTCGATCGGGAATTCACCCCTCCACTTT.

This clonotype was counted at least ten times. This rearrangement joins TRBV20-1 to TRBJ2-7, with 7 bases matching TRBD1. Germline values: CDR1 DFQATT, CDR2 SNEGSKA (reference sequence). The ends lost 5 bases at V and 7 bases at J; junction bases unmatched: 11. CDR3 length: 13 amino acids. The CDR3 DNA sequence: TGCAGTGCTCTCCGGGACAGCGCTCAGGAGCAGTACTTC. As protein: CSALRDSAQEQYF.

Only a few counts were recorded for this clonotype. The V gene is TRBV18, the J gene TRBJ2-1; D remains unclear. The CDR3 sequence is 15 residues long. V lost 4 bases and J 4 bases, leaving 14 bases between the germline ends. Germline CDR1 and CDR2: KGHSH and LQKENI. As DNA, the CDR3 is TGTGCCAGCTCACACCGTAGGGCGGCTTACAATGAGCAGTTCTTC. Its protein is CASSHRRAAYNEQFF.

V gene TRBV19 combines with J gene TRBJ2-1; D gene ambiguous. The germline CDR1 and CDR2 sequences are LNHDA and SQIVND (reference sequence). V lost 3 bases and J 3 bases, leaving 6 bases between the germline ends. This CDR3 region has 13 residues. In DNA, the CDR3 is TGTGCCAGTAGTATGAGGCACTACAATGAGCAGTTCTTC. It codes for CASSMRHYNEQFF. Drawing the rest from reference TRBV19 and TRBJ2-1, the complete variable domain is DGGITQSPKYLFRKEGQNVTLSCEQNLNHDAMYWYRQDPGQGLRLIYYSQIVNDFQKGDIAEGYSVSREKKESFPLTVTSAQKNPTAFYLCASSMRHYNEQFFGPGTRLTVL.